Listed below are T cell receptor beta chains from one sample, sequenced in a study of T cells in localized non-small cell lung cancer. Profiling relied on immunoSEQ multiplex PCR, and the TCRdb table lists in-frame clones only, not all of them. Here the sample spans some 53,000 clones, approximately 90% being singletons. Sequences were derived from peripheral blood, sampled before any cancer treatment. These receptors came from a male donor aged 60 or over with stage III squamous cell lung carcinoma. Both conserved end residues are part of each CDR3. A D gene is named only where the DNA matches it firmly. Where a row states a size, it is once, few, many or the class of an expanded clone; other rows omit it.

v_gene	d_gene	abundance	j_gene	CDR3aa
TRBV28	TRBD2	-	TRBJ2-5	CASSGGDVVQETQYF
TRBV11-1	-	-	TRBJ1-2	CASSSELRDGYTF
TRBV11-2	-	-	TRBJ2-5	CASSYDGGTQYF
TRBV7-7	-	-	TRBJ2-5	CASSLDGVGETQYF
TRBV15	-	-	TRBJ2-3	CATSRDVKGDTQYF
TRBV6-6	-	-	TRBJ2-3	CASSAHREGTQYF
TRBV28	TRBD1	-	TRBJ1-5	CASTGGGSNQPQHF
TRBV9	-	once	TRBJ2-1	CASGSYNEQFF
TRBV5-5	TRBD2	-	TRBJ2-5	CASSLAGGRETQYF
TRBV6-1	-	-	TRBJ2-7	CASSELGTSYEQYF
TRBV11-2	-	-	TRBJ2-5	CASSLDSTRDSPKYF
TRBV5-8	-	-	TRBJ1-3	CASSFPRGASGNTIYF
TRBV7-6	-	-	TRBJ1-3	CASSSGNSGNTIYF
TRBV30	-	-	TRBJ1-3	CAWSRGPSGNTIYF
TRBV7-9	TRBD1	-	TRBJ1-5	CASSGTGDSGSNQPQHF
TRBV28	-	-	TRBJ1-1	CASSMYGSNTEAFF
TRBV4-2	TRBD2	-	TRBJ2-1	CASSQDPRGGNEQFF
TRBV5-4	TRBD2	-	TRBJ2-3	CASSPVARTGTSGSPDTQYF
TRBV7-8	TRBD2	-	TRBJ2-2	CASSSKGLDLANTGELFF
TRBV7-9	TRBD1	-	TRBJ2-5	CASTRQGSGQETQYF
TRBV5-1	-	-	TRBJ1-4	CASSPTAAANEKLFF
TRBV6-5	-	-	TRBJ1-6	CASKEKRAYNSPLHF
TRBV28	-	once	TRBJ1-5	CASSLPWRPQHF
TRBV19	-	-	TRBJ2-2	CASSRTGANTGELFF
TRBV7-3	-	-	TRBJ2-1	CASSLNPMEPYNEQFF
TRBV11-2	-	-	TRBJ1-1	CASSWDFEGRNTEAFF
TRBV6-1	TRBD2	-	TRBJ2-7	CASTRLAGGLEQYF
TRBV18	TRBD1	-	TRBJ2-3	CASSPSGTGGADTQYF
TRBV7-8	-	medium-sized	TRBJ1-2	CASSLGGWVPGYTF
TRBV10-3	-	-	TRBJ1-1	CAISEYGGRTEAFF
TRBV5-1	-	-	TRBJ2-2	CASTLIQRAGELFF
TRBV5-4	-	-	TRBJ2-1	CASSLGGTIYNEQFF
TRBV19	-	-	TRBJ1-4	CASKAGPEEKLFF
TRBV5-4	-	-	TRBJ1-4	CASSPGQNNEKLFF
TRBV7-6	-	-	TRBJ2-1	CASSLDFWGDNEQFF
TRBV6-5	-	few	TRBJ1-1	CANPGKGRNTEAFF
TRBV6-4	TRBD1	-	TRBJ2-3	CASSGTGGTDTQYF
TRBV5-5	-	-	TRBJ2-5	CASSSGGLRYQETQYF
TRBV7-2	TRBD2	-	TRBJ2-3	CASSFGRTLGTDTQYF
TRBV9	TRBD1	few	TRBJ1-2	CASSRATGNYGYTF
TRBV27	TRBD1	-	TRBJ2-6	CASSLDRAGANVLTF
TRBV7-9	-	-	TRBJ1-1	CASSLRGGENTEAFF
TRBV10-3	-	-	TRBJ1-2	CAISEGVANYGYTF
TRBV7-6	-	once	TRBJ1-3	CASSLGQHSGGNTIYF
TRBV19	TRBD1	-	TRBJ2-7	CASSMQGGHEQYF
TRBV6-5	-	-	TRBJ1-5	CASSYSQGSLQPQHF
TRBV19	TRBD2	-	TRBJ2-1	CASSTPSGGSYNEQFF
TRBV5-1	-	few	TRBJ2-7	CASSQRLSSYEQYF
TRBV5-1	TRBD1	-	TRBJ1-1	CASSLVFGTVNTEAFF